The 2 T cell receptor beta chains reported below all come from one sample, sequenced in a study of T-cell memory formation after mild COVID-19 (dated by TCRdb to about 2021). Library preparation used 5' RACE. Sequencing took place on an Illumina NovaSeq 6000. The public reads were reprocessed in TCRdb via fastp at Q25 and MiXCR, keeping in-frame beta chains. Rows are unified per CDR3 protein, each entry keeping the most common DNA and genes. This sample lists 550,000 to 600,000 distinct CDR3 sequences; about 20% were detected once. Of the sample, roughly 9.1% is held by the ten largest clones. Sequencing was performed on PBMCs or a T cell subset sorted from them (not recorded which). Receptor source: an adult woman who had mild COVID-19 (a few samples of this study predate the infection). The sample titles of this study are shuffled in the database, so cell type and time point are left out; the donor was told from shared clones.

Of note for this clonotype: Germline is not matched at one junction end, which may reflect a read error. V is TRBV7-7 and J is TRBJ2-1; D call uncertain. The CDR3 is 13 amino acids. Germline-derived CDR1 and CDR2 are SSHAT and FNYEAQ (reference sequence). The CDR3 here is CASSHGIYNEQFF. CDR3 DNA sequence: TGTGCTAGCAGCCATGGGATCTACAATGAGCAGTTCTTC.

This clonotype was seen a few times. The chain couples TRBV12-3 or TRBV12-4 to TRBJ2-7, with unresolved D. V lost 6 bases and J 3 bases, leaving 9 bases between the germline ends. The CDR3 spans 12 residues. CDR3 sequence reads: CASSMTLYEQYF. CDR3 nucleotides: TGTGCCAGCAGCATGACCCTCTACGAGCAGTACTTC.